These T cell receptor beta chains were read from a single sample in a study of sequential checkpoint blockade in melanoma. Profiling relied on immunoSEQ multiplex PCR, and the TCRdb table lists in-frame clones only, not all of them. The data contain over 10,000 clones, about 65% of them singletons. Sequenced here: CD8+ T cells sorted from blood (inferred from file names), sampled from a patient given nivolumab and ipilimumab in sequence. These receptors were collected from a human donor with melanoma. Both conserved end residues are part of each CDR3. The D gene is left open where the match is weak. Size tells how often a clone was seen (once, few, many) or the class of an expanded clone, and some rows leave it out.

J: TRBJ2-7
V: TRBV4-1
D: .
size: .
length: 15
DNA: TGCGCCAGCAGCCAAGGGGTGGGCAGACACTACGAGCAGTACTTC
CDR3: CASSQGVGRHYEQYF

J: TRBJ1-4
V: TRBV5-4
D: .
size: few
length: 16
DNA: TGTGCCAGCAGCTTGGGACACTCTGCAACTAATGAAAAACTGTTTTTT
CDR3: CASSLGHSATNEKLFF

J: TRBJ2-3
V: TRBV28
D: TRBD2
size: .
length: 18
DNA: TGTGCCAGCAGTTTAGGGAGGGGTAGCGGATTTAGCACAGATACGCAGTATTTT
CDR3: CASSLGRGSGFSTDTQYF

J: TRBJ1-1
V: TRBV14
D: TRBD1
size: few
length: 13
DNA: TGTGCCAGCAGCCCGGGACAGGTAATTGAAGCTTTCTTT
CDR3: CASSPGQVIEAFF

J: TRBJ2-5
V: TRBV5-6
D: TRBD2
size: .
length: 12
DNA: TGTGCCAGCGGACCCGGGGGGGAGACCCAGTACTTC
CDR3: CASGPGGETQYF

J: TRBJ1-2
V: TRBV9
D: .
size: .
length: 14
DNA: TGTGCCAGCAGCGTAGGGTCCGGGGACTATGGCGACACCTTC
CDR3: CASSVGSGDYGDTF

J: TRBJ2-4
V: TRBV5-6
D: TRBD2
size: .
length: 16
DNA: TGTGCCAGCAGCCACGAGCGGGGGGGAGCCAAAAACATTCAGTACTTC
CDR3: CASSHERGGAKNIQYF

J: TRBJ2-2
V: TRBV6-5
D: .
size: .
length: 15
DNA: TGTGCCAGCAGTTACAAAGGGGGATCCACCGGGGAGCTGTTTTTT
CDR3: CASSYKGGSTGELFF

J: TRBJ2-7
V: TRBV4-3
D: TRBD1
size: medium-sized
length: 15
DNA: TGCGCCAGCAGCCAAGGGACAGGATGGGACTACGAGCAGTACTTC
CDR3: CASSQGTGWDYEQYF

J: TRBJ1-2
V: TRBV6-6
D: .
size: few
length: 16
DNA: TGTGCCAGCAGTTACGACCCGGACTTAGCTAACTATGGCTACACCTTC
CDR3: CASSYDPDLANYGYTF

J: TRBJ2-3
V: TRBV7-2
D: .
size: .
length: 12
DNA: TGTGCCAGCAGCTTATACCCGCGGGCGCAGTATTTT
CDR3: CASSLYPRAQYF

J: TRBJ1-1
V: TRBV12-5
D: .
size: medium-sized
length: 12
DNA: TGTGCTAGTGGCTGGGGGCGGACTGAAGCTTTCTTT
CDR3: CASGWGRTEAFF

J: TRBJ1-6
V: TRBV5-1
D: TRBD1
size: .
length: 15
DNA: TGCGCCAGCAGCTTACCGGGACAGGGAAATTCACCCCTCCACTTT
CDR3: CASSLPGQGNSPLHF

J: TRBJ2-1
V: TRBV7-6
D: TRBD2
size: .
length: 18
DNA: TGTGCCAGCAGCCTCCTAGCGGGGGGGCCTTCAACCTACAATGAGCAGTTCTTC
CDR3: CASSLLAGGPSTYNEQFF